A selection of T cell receptor beta chains follows, all from one sample in a study of blood T cell repertoires in COVID-19. The assay was immunoSEQ multiplex PCR, and TCRdb's table has in-frame clones only and misses some. The sample lists 150,000 to 200,000 clones, more than 75% occurring once. Sequenced material: peripheral blood. The receptors were sampled from a man between 60 and 75 years old with active or convalescent COVID-19. CDR3s leave out the opening cysteine and the closing phenylalanine or tryptophan. Some rows have no size entry. The others give once, few or many, or a class for an expanded clone.

V,size,CDR3
TRBV7-9,-,ASSKTGTSGYNEQF
TRBV10-3,-,AISRGMEDSPLH
TRBV19,-,ATRDRGSTDTQY
TRBV5-1,-,ASSLETGGDGNTIY
TRBV11-2,-,ASSLAPYSYGYT
TRBV10-3,-,AISTGQGDTIY
TRBV28,-,ASSTSDRGYT
TRBV11-2,once,ASSPRGGPMNTEAF
TRBV30,-,ACSRDRDFEQY
TRBV3-1/TRBV3-2,-,ASSPGTRSYEQY
TRBV19,-,ASSITAASYNEQF
TRBV5-1,-,ASSLETPAYEQY
TRBV29-1,-,SVLRTNNNEQF
TRBV7-9,-,ASSLEGANEKLF
TRBV5-4,-,ASSLRVSGTFTDTQY
TRBV14,-,ASSPISLRNNSPLH
TRBV18,-,ASSFKDSTYEQY
TRBV15,-,ATSRDRFPAGGLYNEQF